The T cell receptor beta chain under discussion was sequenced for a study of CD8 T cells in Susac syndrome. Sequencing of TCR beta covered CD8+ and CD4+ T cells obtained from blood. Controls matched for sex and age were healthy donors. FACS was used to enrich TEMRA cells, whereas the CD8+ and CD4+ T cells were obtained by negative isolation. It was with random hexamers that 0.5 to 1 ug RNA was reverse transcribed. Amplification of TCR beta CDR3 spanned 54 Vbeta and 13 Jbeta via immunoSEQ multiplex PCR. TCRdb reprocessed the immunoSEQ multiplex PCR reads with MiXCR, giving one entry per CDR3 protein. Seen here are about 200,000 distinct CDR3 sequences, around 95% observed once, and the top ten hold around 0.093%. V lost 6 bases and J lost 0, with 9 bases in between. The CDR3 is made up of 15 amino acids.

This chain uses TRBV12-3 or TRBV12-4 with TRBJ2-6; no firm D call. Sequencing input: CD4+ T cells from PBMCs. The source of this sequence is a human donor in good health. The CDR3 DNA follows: TGTGCCAGCAGCGAACAACACTCTGGGGCCAACGTCCTGACTTTC. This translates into CASSEQHSGANVLTF.